The T cell receptor (beta chain) described here comes from a study of CD8+CD57+ T cells in acquired aplastic anemia. Template material for TCR beta VDJ and CDR3 profiling consisted of genomic DNA. TCRdb reprocessed the reads via MiXCR and lists one record per CDR3 protein. The sample holds over 150,000 distinct CDR3 sequences; around 60% are singletons and the top ten take roughly 43%. The V and J ends lost 11 bases and 7 bases, in that order; junction bases with no gene match: 16. The CDR3 has 15 amino acids. In germline, CDR1 is SNHLY, CDR2 FYNNEI. In patients chosen for sequencing, flow cytometry had shown CD8+CD57+ cell expansion.

The sequencing input was sorted CD4+, CD8+, or CD8+CD57+ T cells (not recorded which) from PBMCs. This sequence joins TRBV2 and TRBJ2-1; TRBD2 aligns across 8 bases. This TCR came from a human donor with aplastic anemia. CDR3 loop: CAAAVGGAEWNEQFF. The DNA of the CDR3 is TGTGCCGCCGCCGTCGGGGGGGCGGAGTGGAATGAGCAGTTCTTC.